Listed below are T cell receptor beta chains from one sample, sequenced in a study of CD8+ T cells in alopecia areata. Here immunoSEQ multiplex PCR was the method, and the copy in TCRdb shows in-frame clones only, minus some. The sample lists approximately 200,000 clones, 60% seen once, with over 3% in the top ten. Here the sequenced sample was CD4+ T cells sorted from blood, taken at week 4, from a patient treated with tofacitinib. These TCRs come from a human donor with alopecia areata. Each CDR3 is given with its conserved first and last residue. The D gene is left open where the match is weak. Only part of the rows carry a size: once, few, many, or a class if the clone is expanded.

TRBV2	-	-	TRBJ2-5	TGTGCCAGCGGAGGGGGCAGCCAAGAGACCCAGTACTTC	CASGGGSQETQYF
TRBV27	-	TRBD1	TRBJ1-2	TGTGCCAGCAGTTTCAGGGGGCTAGGCTACACCTTC	CASSFRGLGYTF
TRBV30	-	-	TRBJ2-5	TGTGCCTCGGCAAACCCAGGTCGTCAAGAGACCCAGTACTTC	CASANPGRQETQYF
TRBV25-1	-	-	TRBJ2-1	TGTGCCAGCAGGGACCCGCCTTCCAATGAGCAGTTCTTC	CASRDPPSNEQFF
TRBV6-5	-	-	TRBJ1-2	TGTGCCAGCAGTCGACAGGTCAACTATGGCTACACCTTC	CASSRQVNYGYTF
TRBV5-1	-	-	TRBJ2-1	TGCGCCAGCAGCCCGGACAGATATTCCTACAATGAGCAGTTCTTC	CASSPDRYSYNEQFF
TRBV7-9	-	TRBD2	TRBJ2-5	TGTGCCAGCAGCTGGACTAGCGCGGAGACCCAGTACTTC	CASSWTSAETQYF
TRBV29-1	-	-	TRBJ2-3	TGCAGCGCAAAGACAGTTCACCATACGCAGTATTTT	CSAKTVHHTQYF
TRBV7-9	-	-	TRBJ1-5	TGTGCCAGCAGCCCCAGCGGACCGGACTTCAATCAGCCCCAGCATTTT	CASSPSGPDFNQPQHF
TRBV19	few	-	TRBJ2-1	TGTGCCAGTACTCAGGGATTATACAATGAGCAGTTCTTC	CASTQGLYNEQFF
TRBV5-1	few	-	TRBJ2-5	TGCGCCAGCAGCTTGGGTGGCGGTTCGGAGACCCAGTACTTC	CASSLGGGSETQYF
TRBV5-6	-	-	TRBJ2-7	TGTGCCAGCAGCTTCGGCAGATACGAGCAGTACTTC	CASSFGRYEQYF
TRBV5-1	-	-	TRBJ2-1	TGCGCCAGCAGCTTGGACAGCAATGAGCAGTTCTTC	CASSLDSNEQFF
TRBV15	-	-	TRBJ2-1	TGTGCCACCAGCAGAGATGAGGGGAGAGGGCAGTTCTTC	CATSRDEGRGQFF
TRBV4-1	-	-	TRBJ1-6	TGCGCCAGCAGCCAAGATGGGATGGAGGGACTCCCCCTCCACTTT	CASSQDGMEGLPLHF
TRBV30	-	-	TRBJ2-5	TGTGCCTGGAGCGTTGGGCAGGAGGAGACCCAGTACTTC	CAWSVGQEETQYF
TRBV27	few	-	TRBJ2-3	TGTGCCAGCAGCTCTACGACTGGAGGAACTAGCACAGATACGCAGTATTTT	CASSSTTGGTSTDTQYF
TRBV13	-	-	TRBJ2-7	TGTGCCAGCAGTGGGGGTAGGGAGCAGTACTTC	CASSGGREQYF
TRBV30	-	-	TRBJ1-6	TGTGCCTGGAGACCAGGGAATTCACCCCTCCACTTT	CAWRPGNSPLHF
TRBV14	-	TRBD1	TRBJ2-4	TGTGCCAGCAGCCGGAGACAGGGGGCAGGAGAAAACATTCAGTACTTC	CASSRRQGAGENIQYF
TRBV29-1	-	-	TRBJ2-2	TGCAGCGTTGAACAGAACACCGGGGAGCTGTTTTTT	CSVEQNTGELFF
TRBV5-4	-	-	TRBJ1-2	TGTGCCAGCAGCTTGATGGACAGATCCCGTGGCTACACCTTC	CASSLMDRSRGYTF
TRBV28	-	-	TRBJ1-2	TGTGCCAGCAAGAGGGGGTATCGCTATGGCTACACCTTC	CASKRGYRYGYTF
TRBV7-7	-	-	TRBJ2-3	TGTGCTAGCAGCGCCCGACTAGACGGCACAGATACGCAGTATTTT	CASSARLDGTDTQYF
TRBV2	few	-	TRBJ2-7	TGTGCCAGCCAGCTAGGAGGCCTCTACGAGCAGTACTTC	CASQLGGLYEQYF
TRBV29-1	few	-	TRBJ2-7	TGCAGCGTCTCTCCCGGCGGATCCTACGAGCAGTACTTC	CSVSPGGSYEQYF
TRBV2	-	TRBD1	TRBJ1-2	TGTGCCAGCAAGGACTTGACAGGGCGGAACTATGGCTACACCTTC	CASKDLTGRNYGYTF